Below are 24 T cell receptor beta chains sequenced from a single sample in a study of blood T cell repertoires in COVID-19. Method: immunoSEQ multiplex PCR; TCRdb's copy keeps in-frame clones and lacks some. The table has about 120,000 clones, approximately 82% seen once. Sequenced input: peripheral blood. The receptors stem from a man aged 25 to 40 with acute or convalescent COVID-19.

The chain combines TRBV28 with TRBJ2-3; D call uncertain. This CDR3 contains 14 residues. Germline-derived CDR1 and CDR2 are MDHEN and SYDVKM. The V gene lost 6 bases and the J gene lost 0 bases, with 10 bases spanning the gap. The CDR3, as DNA: TGTGCCAGCAGATCGGTCACTAGCACAGATACGCAGTATTTT. It codes for CASRSVTSTDTQYF.

V and J are TRBV11-2 and TRBJ2-2; D is uncertain. V lost 5 bases to trimming and J lost 5 bases, with 6 bases between them. The CDR3 consists of 12 residues. Germline V gives CDR1 SGHAT, CDR2 FQNNGV. The CDR3 bases are TGTGCCAGCAGCCTCGGGACCGGGGAGCTGTTTTTT. Amino acids: CASSLGTGELFF. The full variable domain, its missing parts supplied by reference TRBV11-2 and TRBJ2-2, is EAGVAQSPRYKIIEKRQSVAFWCNPISGHATLYWYQQILGQGPKLLIQFQNNGVVDDSQLPKDRFSAERLKGVDSTLKIQPAKLEDSAVYLCASSLGTGELFFGEGSRLTVL.

CDR3 in amino acids: CASSQEEGASYNEQFF. The CDR3 DNA is TGCGCCAGCAGCCAAGAGGAAGGGGCGTCCTACAATGAGCAGTTCTTC. The rearrangement links TRBV4-1 to TRBJ2-1; TRBD1 is a possible D gene (5 bases). The CDR3 extends over 16 amino acids. Germline V CDR1 and CDR2: MGHRA, YSYEKL. Between the trimmed V and J ends, which lost 0 bases and 1 base, there was a span of 10 bases.

This clone has only one observation. This chain uses TRBV7-3 with TRBJ1-1; 7 nucleotides agree with TRBD1. Germline values: CDR1 SGHTA, CDR2 FQGTGA. This CDR3 is 16 amino acids long. Germline trimming cut 3 bases from V and 0 bases from J; bases unmatched to any gene: 7. The CDR3 region has the DNA TGTGCCAGCAGCTTTGGACAGGCGATCATGAACACTGAAGCTTTCTTT. Its protein is CASSFGQAIMNTEAFF.

The table lists this clone with a few counts. The chain recombines TRBV2 with TRBJ1-2; 11 positions agree with TRBD1. The CDR3 is made up of 14 amino acids. Germline CDR1 SNHLY, CDR2 FYNNEI. Trimming cost V 6 bases and J 8 bases; bases outside gene matches: 8. CDR3 bases: TGTGCCAGCAGCGAATGGACAGGGGGCGTCGGCTACACCTTC. The encoded protein is CASSEWTGGVGYTF. The whole variable domain, remainder taken from reference TRBV2 and TRBJ1-2, is EPEVTQTPSHQVTQMGQEVILRCVPISNHLYFYWYRQILGQKVEFLVSFYNNEISEKSEIFDDQFSVERPDGSNFTLKIRSTKLEDSAMYFCASSEWTGGVGYTFGSGTRLTVV.

The rearrangement links TRBV6-1 to TRBJ1-2; tentative D call: TRBD1 (5 bases). V was shortened by 0 bases and J by 4 bases, with 12 bases between the two germline ends. Germline CDR1 MNHNS, CDR2 SASEGT. This CDR3 is built from 15 residues. The CDR3 DNA reads as TGTGCCAGCAGTGAAGCGGCGGGGGGAAGCTATGGCTACACCTTC. It specifies CASSEAAGGSYGYTF.

The rearrangement links TRBV7-6 to TRBJ2-1; TRBD1 matches 8 bases. CDR1 and CDR2 from the germline V gene are SGHVS and FNYEAQ. This CDR3 region has 15 residues. Trimming removed 5 bases from V and 1 base from J; junction bases left unmatched: 4. The CDR3 loop reads CASSPTGGSYNEQFF. The CDR3 bases are TGTGCCAGCAGCCCAACAGGGGGGTCCTACAATGAGCAGTTCTTC.

The chain combines TRBV29-1 with TRBJ2-7, with D possibly being TRBD1 (6 bases). The CDR3 totals 12 residues. Germline CDR1 and CDR2: SQVTM and ANQGSEA. V dropped 6 bases and J dropped 4 bases, with 13 bases sitting between them. The CDR3 loop reads CSVEKQGYEQYV. The CDR3 DNA sequence: TGCAGCGTCGAAAAACAGGGATACGAGCAGTACGTC.

This clone was detected only once. V gene TRBV10-3 combines with J gene TRBJ2-1; TRBD2 aligns across 8 bases. The CDR3 is 20 residues long. Per germline, CDR1 ENHRY and CDR2 SYGVKD. The V and J ends lost 4 bases and 9 bases, in that order; junction bases with no gene match: 26. The DNA of the CDR3 is TGTGCCATCAGTGTCCGCCCGAGTATAGTACTAGCGGTAAGTTCTATTGAGCAGTTCTTC. Protein product: CAISVRPSIVLAVSSIEQFF.

The rearrangement joins TRBV7-9 to TRBJ2-3; 7 bases fit TRBD2. Germline lookup yields CDR1 SEHNR and CDR2 FQNEAQ (reference sequence). V shed 4 bases and J 3 bases; nucleotides not matched to a gene: 4. The CDR3 sequence is 14 residues long. For the CDR3, the DNA is TGTGCCAGCAGCTCGTGGACTAGAACAGATACGCAGTATTTT. Protein product: CASSSWTRTDTQYF.

The CDR3, as DNA: TGTGCCTGGATGTATGGGGGGAGTAACTATGGCTACACCTTC. It translates to CAWMYGGSNYGYTF. The rearrangement uses TRBV30 and TRBJ1-2; D is perhaps TRBD1 (5 bases). There are 14 residues in the CDR3. V gave up 4 bases and J gave up 1 base, with 13 bases separating them. The germline gives CDR1 GTSNPN, CDR2 SVGIG (reference sequence). The full variable domain, its missing parts supplied by reference TRBV30 and TRBJ1-2, is SQTIHQWPATLVQPVGSPLSLECTVEGTSNPNLYWYRQAAGRGLQLLFYSVGIGQISSEVPQNLSASRPQDRQFILSSKKLLLSDSGFYLCAWMYGGSNYGYTFGSGTRLTVV.

This rearrangement joins TRBV27 to TRBJ2-5, with TRBD1 as a possible D gene (5 bases). V lost 1 base to trimming and J lost 1 base, with 13 bases between them. CDR3 size: 16 residues. From germline, CDR1 is MNHEY and CDR2 SMNVEV (reference sequence). CDR3 DNA: TGTGCCAGCAGTTTATGGGGCTCCCCCTCCCAAGAGACCCAGTACTTC. Its translation is CASSLWGSPSQETQYF.

The chain is built from TRBV19 and TRBJ2-1; 7 bases map to TRBD1. The CDR3 is 16 residues long. V was clipped by 3 bases and J by 6 bases; unmatched bases: 11. CDR1 and CDR2 (germline): LNHDA, SQIVND (reference sequence). CDR3 nucleotide sequence: TGTGCCAGTAGTATCCTCCGGGACAGCATCGGCAATGAGCAGTTCTTC. Translating gives CASSILRDSIGNEQFF.

This rearrangement joins TRBV19 to TRBJ2-3; TRBD2 matches 9 bases. CDR3 size: 11 residues. Germline V lookup: CDR1 LNHDA, CDR2 SQIVND (reference sequence). CDR3 DNA sequence: TGTGCTAGCGGGAGTTCAGATACGCAGTATTTT. Translating gives CASGSSDTQYF.

This clone is deemed medium-sized. CDR3 sequence (DNA): TGTGCCAGCAGTGAACTGGGAGGGACTAATGAAAAACTGTTTTTT. This encodes CASSELGGTNEKLFF. This chain joins TRBV6-1 and TRBJ1-4; D remains unclear. V was clipped by 2 bases and J by 2 bases, with 9 bases between them. The CDR3 extends over 15 amino acids. CDR1 is MNHNS, CDR2 SASEGT, per germline.

This chain's CDR3 is CASSPFGGGYNEQFF. The CDR3 nucleotides are TGTGCCAGCAGTCCATTTGGGGGAGGGTACAATGAGCAGTTCTTC. The rearrangement links TRBV27 to TRBJ2-1; 7 bases are a match to TRBD2. V shed 5 bases and J 4 bases; nucleotides not matched to a gene: 8. Germline CDR1 is MNHEY and CDR2 is SMNVEV (reference sequence). The CDR3 runs 15 residues.

The CDR3, as DNA: TGTGCCAGCAGCAATTTGGACAGGGGAAGCACTGAAGCTTTCTTT. Translated: CASSNLDRGSTEAFF. The V call is TRBV27, the J call TRBJ1-1; 9 nucleotides align to TRBD1. The CDR3 spans 15 residues. Germline assignment: CDR1 MNHEY and CDR2 SMNVEV (reference sequence). Trimming at V came to 6 bases and at J to 4 bases, leaving 9 bases not matched to a gene.

The gene calls are TRBV2 and TRBJ1-5; D unresolved. Germline CDR1 reads SNHLY; CDR2 reads FYNNEI. Deletions cut 6 bases from V and 5 bases from J, with 17 bases between. This CDR3 has 15 residues. The CDR3 DNA reads TGTGCCAGCAGCGTTGGACTGGTGGGCGATCAGCCCCAGCATTTT. As protein: CASSVGLVGDQPQHF.

J is TRBJ1-5 and V is TRBV7-2; the match to TRBD1 covers 7 bases. Germline CDR1 SGHTA, CDR2 FQGNSA. There are 14 residues in the CDR3. V shed 3 bases and J 5 bases; nucleotides not matched to a gene: 4. In DNA, the CDR3 is TGTGCCAGCAGCTTTAAAGGGGGCTATCAGCCCCAGCATTTT. Translated, it gives CASSFKGGYQPQHF.

In its sample, this clone was seen a few times. J is TRBJ1-2 and V is TRBV10-3; possible D gene TRBD1, 6 bases. The CDR3 covers 15 residues. Trimming left V 2 bases short and J 1 base short, with 11 bases between. The germline CDR1 and CDR2 sequences are ENHRY and SYGVKD. CDR3 DNA sequence: TGTGCCATCAGTGAGGTGGGGGCGCTTAACTATGGCTACACCTTC. Translation gives CAISEVGALNYGYTF.

The chain employs TRBV12-3 or TRBV12-4 and TRBJ1-1; D might be TRBD1 (6 bases). This CDR3 is built from 12 residues. V dropped 6 bases and J dropped 1 base, with 6 bases sitting between them. CDR3 nucleotides: TGTGCCAGCAGACAGGGGAACACTGAAGCTTTCTTT. This encodes CASRQGNTEAFF.

CDR3 bases: TGTGCCAGTTTGGAGGGAGGCACCTACGAGCAGTACTTC. It specifies CASLEGGTYEQYF. The rearrangement joins TRBV19 to TRBJ2-7; maybe TRBD2 (6 bases). Trimming stripped 8 bases from V and 2 bases from J, with 13 bases between. The CDR3 is 13 residues long. Germline CDR1 is LNHDA and CDR2 is SQIVND (reference sequence).

The chain combines TRBV11-2 with TRBJ2-2; D ambiguous. Trimming stripped 1 base from V and 5 bases from J, with 8 bases between. CDR1 and CDR2 from the germline V gene are SGHAT and FQNNGV. The CDR3 covers 14 residues. This chain's CDR3 is CASSLGGGTGELFF. The DNA for the CDR3 is TGTGCCAGCAGCTTAGGTGGCGGAACCGGGGAGCTGTTTTTT.

V gene TRBV7-3 combines with J gene TRBJ2-1; 8 positions match TRBD2. V shed 1 base, J shed 4 bases, and the junction held 3 bases outside the gene matches. Germline-derived CDR1 and CDR2 are SGHTA and FQGTGA. This CDR3 has 15 residues. The CDR3 loop is CASSLSGGNYNEQFF. The CDR3 DNA sequence: TGTGCCAGCAGCTTAAGCGGGGGGAATTACAATGAGCAGTTCTTC.